This entry concerns a single T cell receptor (beta chain). Per the study methods: Scientists estimated how many nucleated cells there were by amplifying reference gene primers. Generated by immunoSEQ multiplex PCR, the TCRdb table keeps only in-frame clones and is missing some. Clone size and the V and J calls come from that table; the DNA yielded D and trimming. This table holds hundreds of thousands of clones, around nine tenths found once. This sample is drawn from a study of blood T cell repertoires in COVID-19. Study overall: In each case, the material was cDNA or gDNA derived from T cells, B-cell-depleted T cells, or PBMCs.

Germline CDR1 is SGHVS and CDR2 is FQNEAQ. This CDR3 region has 17 residues. Trimming cost V 5 bases and J 3 bases; bases outside gene matches: 12. Material for sequencing was peripheral blood. The source of this sequence is a human donor in a cohort sampled during active COVID-19. The V and J genes are TRBV7-8 and TRBJ1-5; TRBD1 matches at 8 bases. The CDR3 spells CASSTRTGIDNNQPQHF. CDR3 coding DNA: TGTGCCAGCAGCACCCGGACAGGGATCGATAACAATCAGCCCCAGCATTTT.